One sample yielded the 14 T cell receptor beta chains listed below, sequenced in a study of T cell responses to AZD1222 COVID-19 vaccine. Libraries were prepared by immunoSEQ multiplex PCR; TCRdb keeps only in-frame clonotypes and omits some of them. The sample shows more than 150,000 clones, 90% to 95% of them seen only once. This specimen was peripheral blood, taken 28 days after the second AZD1222 dose. The receptor set was obtained from an adult who received the AZD1222 COVID-19 vaccine.

V is TRBV7-2 and J is TRBJ2-2; the D gene is possibly TRBD2 (6 bases). The germline CDR1 and CDR2 sequences are SGHTA and FQGNSA. The CDR3 length is 16 residues. With 5 bases removed from V and 6 bases from J, the gap between germline ends came to 19 bases. CDR3 nucleotide sequence: TGTGCCAGCAGCGTAGGAGGGCTTAGGGGTCCCGGGGAGCTGTTTTTT. It translates to CASSVGGLRGPGELFF. Based on the CDR3 plus reference TRBV7-2 and TRBJ2-2, the full variable domain is GAGVSQSPSNKVTEKGKDVELRCDPISGHTALYWYRQSLGQGLEFLIYFQGNSAPDKSGLPSDRFSAERTGGSVSTLTIQRTQQEDSAVYLCASSVGGLRGPGELFFGEGSRLTVL.

The genes are TRBV30 and TRBJ2-7; TRBD2 is a possible D gene (5 bases). CDR1 and CDR2 (germline): GTSNPN, SVGIG (reference sequence). V was cut by 0 bases and J by 8 bases, with 17 bases left in between. This CDR3 comprises 14 residues. The CDR3 bases are TGTGCCTGGAGTGTACAGAGGGTTGTAATCCAGCAGTACTTC. This codes for CAWSVQRVVIQQYF. Full variable domain (rest looked up from reference TRBV30 and TRBJ2-7): SQTIHQWPATLVQPVGSPLSLECTVEGTSNPNLYWYRQAAGRGLQLLFYSVGIGQISSEVPQNLSASRPQDRQFILSSKKLLLSDSGFYLCAWSVQRVVIQQYFGPGTRLTVT.

This clone was observed a single time. This chain joins TRBV28 and TRBJ2-3; D is unresolved. The germline CDR1 and CDR2 sequences are MDHEN and SYDVKM. V lost 5 bases to trimming and J lost 10 bases, with 13 bases between them. The CDR3 loop spans 12 amino acids. The CDR3 loop is CASSIYRAPQYF. For the CDR3, the DNA is TGTGCCAGCAGTATATACAGAGCGCCGCAGTATTTT.

The chain combines TRBV10-3 with TRBJ2-1, with D perhaps matching TRBD1 (5 bases). From germline, CDR1 is ENHRY and CDR2 SYGVKD. The CDR3 extends over 13 amino acids. Between the trimmed V and J ends, which lost 2 bases and 5 bases, there was a span of 7 bases. DNA for the CDR3: TGTGCCATCAGTGAGAGGGGCGACAATGAGCAGTTCTTC. Its translation is CAISERGDNEQFF.

The rearrangement joins TRBV6-5 to TRBJ2-3; D uncertain. With 8 bases removed from V and 2 bases from J, the gap between germline ends came to 14 bases. The CDR3 consists of 14 residues. Germline V gene data show CDR1 as MNHEY and CDR2 as SVGAGI. The DNA of the CDR3 is TGTGCCAGCGGACCCTTCAGACTCACAGATACGCAGTATTTT. It specifies CASGPFRLTDTQYF.

The J gene is TRBJ2-4, the V gene TRBV12-3 or TRBV12-4, with D unclear. The V gene lost 4 bases and the J gene lost 7 bases, with 5 bases spanning the gap. This CDR3 is 11 amino acids long. CDR3 loop: CASSSANIQYF. The CDR3 region has the DNA TGTGCCAGCAGTTCAGCCAACATTCAGTACTTC.

The V and J genes are TRBV28 and TRBJ1-6; perhaps TRBD1 as D (5 bases). Germline CDR1 reads MDHEN; CDR2 reads SYDVKM. V lost 6 bases to trimming and J lost 8 bases, with 5 bases between them. CDR3 length equals 11 residues. The CDR3 here is CASSRDSPLHF. The CDR3 nucleotides read TGTGCCAGCAGCAGGGATTCACCCCTCCACTTT.

The gene calls are TRBV15 and TRBJ1-2, with TRBD1 as a possible D gene (6 bases). The CDR3 has 19 amino acids. V was shortened by 2 bases and J by 3 bases, with 25 bases between the two germline ends. The germline V gene encodes CDR1 LNHNV and CDR2 YYDKDF (reference sequence). CDR3 region: CATSRPLAGGGREDYGYTF. The DNA of the CDR3 is TGTGCCACCAGCAGACCCTTAGCCGGCGGGGGGCGTGAAGACTATGGCTACACCTTC.

The chain carries TRBV5-1 and TRBJ1-2; 8 bases are shared with TRBD1. Germline loops: CDR1 SGHRS, CDR2 YFSETQ. J lost 3 bases, V lost 4 bases, and 5 bases had no gene match. The CDR3 contains 14 residues. CDR3 in amino acids: CASSAPDRDYGYTF. CDR3 DNA: TGCGCCAGCAGCGCACCGGACAGGGACTATGGCTACACCTTC.

The chain has TRBV7-2 and TRBJ2-5, with TRBD2 matching 16 bases. After removal of 4 bases from V and 5 bases from J, the junction contained 4 bases not matched to a gene. This CDR3 contains 16 residues. CDR1 and CDR2 from the germline V gene are SGHTA and FQGNSA. CDR3 loop: CASSYPGLAGGETQYF. CDR3 DNA: TGTGCCAGCAGCTATCCGGGACTAGCGGGAGGGGAGACCCAGTACTTC.

In its sample, this clone was seen once. This sequence joins TRBV6-5 and TRBJ2-1; D call uncertain. V lost 5 bases, J lost 6 bases, and 5 bases lay in between. Looked up from germline, CDR1 is MNHEY and CDR2 is SVGAGI. The CDR3 is made up of 11 amino acids. Here the CDR3 reads CASSLGNEQFF. DNA for the CDR3: TGTGCCAGCAGTCTCGGCAATGAGCAGTTCTTC.

This chain connects TRBV11-2 to TRBJ1-2; TRBD1 matches 7 bases. There are 12 residues in the CDR3. The V gene end was trimmed by 4 bases and the J gene end by 6 bases; junction bases not matched to a gene: 2. Germline loops: CDR1 SGHAT, CDR2 FQNNGV. CDR3 nucleotide sequence: TGTGCCAGCAGCTGGGGACAGAATGGCTACACCTTC. As protein: CASSWGQNGYTF.

The rearrangement joins TRBV9 to TRBJ1-3; D not certain. The ends were cut back, 5 bases at V and 0 bases at J, with 9 bases in the middle. CDR1 and CDR2 from the germline V gene are SGDLS and YYNGEE. The CDR3 extends over 14 amino acids. The CDR3 nucleotides read TGTGCCAGCAGGGCCGACGTCTCTGGAAACACCATATATTTT. Residues: CASRADVSGNTIYF.

This clone showed up just once. The V and J genes are TRBV27 and TRBJ1-2, with 9 bases identical to TRBD1. The V gene's germline CDR1 is MNHEY and CDR2 SMNVEV (reference sequence). With V trimmed by 6 bases and J by 5 bases, 1 base remained unmatched. The CDR3 has 12 amino acids. The CDR3 protein is CASSGTGYGYTF. CDR3 DNA sequence: TGTGCCAGCAGCGGGACAGGGTATGGCTACACCTTC.